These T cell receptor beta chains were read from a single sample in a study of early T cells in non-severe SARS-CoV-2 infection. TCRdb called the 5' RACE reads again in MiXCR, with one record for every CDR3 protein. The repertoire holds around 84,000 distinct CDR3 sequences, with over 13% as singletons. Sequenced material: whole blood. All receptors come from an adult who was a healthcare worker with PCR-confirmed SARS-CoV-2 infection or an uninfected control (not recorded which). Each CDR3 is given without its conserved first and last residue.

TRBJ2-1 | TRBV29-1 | SVDRTAYNEQF
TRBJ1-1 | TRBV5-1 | ASSPSALDSLRSEAF
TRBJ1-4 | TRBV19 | AAKTQNNEKLF
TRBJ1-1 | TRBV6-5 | ASSPGQIEAF
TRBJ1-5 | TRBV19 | ASSPRQLSPH
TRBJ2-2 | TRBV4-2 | ASSQDRRLAATNTGELF
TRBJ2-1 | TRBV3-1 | ASSQEGRERYNEQF
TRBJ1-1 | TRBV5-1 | ASSFSTGATEAF
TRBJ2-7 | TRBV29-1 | SGGTGQHEQY
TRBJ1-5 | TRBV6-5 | ASSYKGDHSNQPQH
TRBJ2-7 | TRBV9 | ASSVGLPPSYEQY
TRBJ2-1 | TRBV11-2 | ASSLILTPWGNEQF
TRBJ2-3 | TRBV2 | ASSAGLADFTDTQY
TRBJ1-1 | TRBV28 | ASSSPIVEAF
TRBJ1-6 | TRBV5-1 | ASSLGTSDNSPLH
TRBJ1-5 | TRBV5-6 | ASSLEAPSNQPQH
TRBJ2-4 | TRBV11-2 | ASSRPGDLAKNIQY
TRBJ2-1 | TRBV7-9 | ASSLGTGGALNEQF
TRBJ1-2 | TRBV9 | ASSGDRSFYGYT
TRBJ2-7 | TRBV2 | ASSEAQGQTWSLWEQY
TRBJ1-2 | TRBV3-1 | ASSQDPSLGYT
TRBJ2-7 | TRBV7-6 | ASSPRDRAIYEQY
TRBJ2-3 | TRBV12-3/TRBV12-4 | ASSTGSTDTQY
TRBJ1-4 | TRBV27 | ASRLGQRNEKLF
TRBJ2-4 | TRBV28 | ASSGGDKNIQY
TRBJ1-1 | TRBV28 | ASRRQGNTEAF
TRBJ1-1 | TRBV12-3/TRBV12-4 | ASSFGTSEAF
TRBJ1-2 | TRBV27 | ASSLTRSYGYT
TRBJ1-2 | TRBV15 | ATSMRQGGYT
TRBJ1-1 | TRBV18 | ASSPLDRGQDTEAF
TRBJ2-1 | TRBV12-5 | ASGLGTSVHNEQF
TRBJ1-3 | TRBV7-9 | ASSRTGSGNTIY
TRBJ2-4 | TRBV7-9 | ASSLEDRILSRLAKNIQY
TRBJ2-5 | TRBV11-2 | ASGLGLAGFAGETQY
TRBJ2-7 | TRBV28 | ASGRTDQY
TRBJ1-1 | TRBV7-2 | ASSLTPKMTMNTEAF
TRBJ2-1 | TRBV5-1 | ASSQTSGGYNEQF
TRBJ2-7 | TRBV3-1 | ASSRTSGRTNEQY
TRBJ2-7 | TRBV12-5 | ASGREPYEQY
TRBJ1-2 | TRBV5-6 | ASSLAGRGYGYT